The TCR beta chain under discussion was sequenced for a study of metastatic and nonmetastatic thyroid tumors. Looking at the study overall: The authors compared repertoires across blood and tumor or nodule tissue from malignant and benign thyroid patients. Overall study results and limits: Across blood and tumor, TCR beta diversity in malignant thyroid tumors was reportedly significantly higher than in benign nodules.

No treatment of any kind had been given to any patient before thyroid surgery. Original data processing: Clinicopathological groups supplied CDR3 differences that were used to build a distant-metastasis classifier for papillary thyroid cancer. TCRdb re-analyzed the PCR reads using MiXCR. The authors' filters were not applied to this entry. The repertoire holds roughly 34,000 clones, with about 20% as singletons. CDR1 and CDR2 (germline): SGHTA, FQGNSA. V gave up 1 base and J gave up 8 bases, with 12 bases separating them. The CDR3 totals 14 residues. A word on this clone: As yet, its antigen is unknown.

This sequence was found in a male donor with papillary thyroid cancer or a benign thyroid nodule (not recorded which). Some clones in this sample may be carry-over from other donors' samples. The sequencing sample was made of tumor tissue. The chain joins TRBV7-2 to TRBJ2-1; D gene uncertain. Here the CDR3 reads CASSLGLFAHEQFF. CDR3 DNA: TGTGCCAGCAGCTTAGGGCTCTTTGCCCATGAGCAGTTCTTC.